This T cell receptor (beta chain) originates from a study of T cell changes during pregnancy in multiple sclerosis. TCRdb's copy holds only in-frame clones and misses some; the assay was immunoSEQ multiplex PCR. The sample contains roughly 45,000 clones, around 95% of which appear only once. CDR1 and CDR2 from the germline V gene are MNHEY and SMNVEV (reference sequence). Trimming removed 6 bases from V and 5 bases from J, with 11 bases in between. The CDR3 has 12 amino acids. This clone was recorded only once. Material: CD8+ T cells from peripheral blood mononuclear cells, obtained in the first trimester of pregnancy. The sequence was collected from a female donor with multiple sclerosis, enrolled in a pregnancy study. V is TRBV27 and J is TRBJ2-7, with D perhaps TRBD1 (6 bases). The CDR3, as DNA: TGTGCCAGCAGGCAACAGGGAAACGAGCAGTACTTC. This translates into CASRQQGNEQYF.